This TCR beta chain was observed in a study of blood T cell repertoires in COVID-19. Overall study context: Specimens from acute and convalescent COVID-19 originated in the United States, Italy and Spain.

Repertoires were generated with immunoSEQ multiplex PCR, while TCRdb's copy carries only in-frame clones and drops some. This table has roughly 250,000 clones, less than 85% appearing once. The length of the CDR3 is 13 residues. Germline-derived CDR1 and CDR2 are SEHNR and FQNEAQ (reference sequence). The V end lost 6 bases, the J end lost 3 bases, and 11 bases lay between the germline ends. The source of this sequence is a woman of 80 years or more with active or convalescent COVID-19. The chain combines TRBV7-9 with TRBJ1-2; D might be TRBD1 (6 bases). Material for sequencing was peripheral blood. CDR3: CASRLQGYYGYTF. CDR3 nucleotides: TGTGCCAGCAGGTTACAGGGATACTATGGCTACACCTTC.